The source of this T cell receptor (beta chain) is a study of metastatic and nonmetastatic thyroid tumors. The entire patient cohort was treatment-naive prior to thyroid surgery. Study observations and caveats: Relative to benign nodules, malignant thyroid tumors were reportedly characterized by significantly elevated TCR beta diversity in blood and tumor.

Points on this clone: The antigen remains undetermined.

TCRdb reassembled clones from the PCR reads with MiXCR. The sample holds 13,000 to 15,000 clones; just over 25% are singletons and the top ten take 9.5% to 12%. Specimen: tumor tissue. The sequence came from a female donor with papillary thyroid cancer or a benign thyroid nodule (not recorded which). Some clones in this sample may be carry-over from other donors' samples.

Written as DNA, the CDR3 is TGCGCCAGCAGCCAAGCGGGCGGATCGAAAAATGAGCAGTTCTTC. Amino acids: CASSQAGGSKNEQFF. The rearrangement uses TRBV4-1 and TRBJ2-1; D is unresolved. This CDR3 contains 15 residues. Germline V gives CDR1 MGHRA, CDR2 YSYEKL. The V end was cut by 1 base, the J end by 7 bases, with 14 bases between.